This T cell receptor beta chain appears in the sequencing data of a study of CD8+ T cells in alopecia areata (dated by TCRdb to the late 2010s). With respect to the entire study: In both human patients and the C3H/HeJ mouse model, the study applied high-throughput TCRbeta sequencing to look at T cell clonal expansion in alopecia areata. Human TCRbeta sequencing covered scalp tissue and sorted CD4+ and CD8+ peripheral blood T cells from patchy and totalis/universalis alopecia areata patients and healthy controls. Clonality in the scalp was compared among normal scalp (n=4), patchy alopecia areata scalp (n=8), and alopecia totalis/universalis scalp (n=8). RNA came from the PAXgene miRNA kit for fixed scalp, the miRNeasy kit for PBMCs, and the RNeasy kit for mouse skin. TCRbeta CDR3 regions were amplified by immunoSEQ multiplex PCR using 35 Vbeta forward and 13 Jbeta reverse primers.

PBMCs were separated by density centrifugation and stained for CD3, CD4 and CD8, after which CD4+ and CD8+ T cells were sorted on a FACSAria. Unaffected controls provided scalp biopsies and blood samples. Library prep was done by the immunoSEQ multiplex PCR assay. RNA was extracted from all samples and reverse transcribed into cDNA as template for TCR sequencing. First-strand cDNA was synthesized with SuperScript III using a 2:1 mix of oligo-dT and random hexamers. A synthetic immune receptor repertoire was used to gauge amplification bias, and whatever bias remained was removed computationally. Under the source paper's analysis protocol: Raw reads were preprocessed to remove errors, and CDR3 was defined according to IMGT conventions as the region from the conserved cysteine to phenylalanine. Clonality was computed by normalizing Shannon entropy by log2 of the number of productive unique TCRs and subtracting the result from 1. Whether each scalp clone was CD4 or CD8 was inferred by checking scalp TCRbeta sequences against the CD4 and CD8 repertoires from sorted blood. TCRdb re-hosts the immuneACCESS table, in-frame sequences only. Its copies lack some clones; in the studies checked, an unresolved V gene accounts for under half of them, and the cause for the rest is not known. Clone size and the V and J calls come from that table; the DNA yielded D and trimming. The sample data list about 120,000 clones, and roughly 66% of these were observed just once. The ten top clones hold approximately 3% of the sample.

Here is what the overall study found, with its caveats: Shared TCR sequences between patients were less evident than in mice, which may be partly attributable to HLA diversity in the patient population. Compared with normal scalp, lesional scalp had higher clonality and more expanded CD8+ clones, particularly in alopecia totalis/universalis, a pattern that suggests antigenic drive. Unlike mouse skin, where gammadelta T cells dominate, normal human skin contains resident alphabeta T cells that get sequenced too, which complicates analysis of the scalp TCR repertoire.

Note on this clone: Its antigen remains undetermined. The record has no base qualities; no much larger clone is one base away.

The CDR3 runs 16 residues from the cysteine to the phenylalanine. CDR3 DNA only is kept here, 48 bases in frame from base 1. CDR1 and CDR2 were assigned from the germline V gene as MGHRA and YSYEKL. Cut back by 0 bases and 6 bases, the V and J ends lie 15 bases apart. This TCR came from a human donor in good health. The sequencing sample was made of CD4+ T cells sorted from blood. Recombination linked TRBV4-1 to TRBJ2-1; no D segment can be confidently identified. The DNA sequence is TGCGCCAGCAGCCAAGATCGTCGGATCCCCCCCAATGAGCAGTTCTTC. The encoded protein is CASSQDRRIPPNEQFF.